This entry concerns a single TCR beta chain. The V segment lost 1 base and the J segment 0 bases; nucleotides outside the gene matches: 9. Germline assignment: CDR1 SGHAT and CDR2 FQNNGV. This CDR3 spans 17 amino acids. These data come from a study of response to subunit inactivated influenza vaccine. Each CDR3 protein is one row after TCRdb ran MiXCR on the RT-PCR reads. Among 600,000 to 850,000 distinct CDR3 sequences listed, around 13% were seen once. The material sequenced was PBMCs from blood, taken less than 15 days before vaccination. This sequence originates from a man aged 45-60 years who received an inactivated influenza vaccine. The chain recombines TRBV11-2 with TRBJ2-7, with 7 bases identical to TRBD2. The CDR3 sequence is CASSLGLASGSSYEQYF. The CDR3 region has the DNA TGTGCCAGCAGCTTAGGTTTGGCTAGCGGTTCCTCCTACGAGCAGTACTTC.